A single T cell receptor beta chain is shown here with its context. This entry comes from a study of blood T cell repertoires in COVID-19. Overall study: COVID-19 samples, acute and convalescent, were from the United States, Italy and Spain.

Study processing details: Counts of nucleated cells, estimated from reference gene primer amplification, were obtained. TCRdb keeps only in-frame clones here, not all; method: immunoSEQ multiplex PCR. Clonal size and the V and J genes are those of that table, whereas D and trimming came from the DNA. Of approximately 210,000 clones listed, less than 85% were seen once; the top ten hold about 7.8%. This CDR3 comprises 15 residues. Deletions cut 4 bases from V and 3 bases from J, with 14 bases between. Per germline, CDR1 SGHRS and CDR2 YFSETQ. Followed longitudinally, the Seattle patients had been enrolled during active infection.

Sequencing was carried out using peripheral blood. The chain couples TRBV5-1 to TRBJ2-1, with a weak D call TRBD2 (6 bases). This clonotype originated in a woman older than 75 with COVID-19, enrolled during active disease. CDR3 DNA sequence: TGCGCCAGCAGCCACAGTAGCGGAGACTACAATGAGCAGTTCTTC. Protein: CASSHSSGDYNEQFF.